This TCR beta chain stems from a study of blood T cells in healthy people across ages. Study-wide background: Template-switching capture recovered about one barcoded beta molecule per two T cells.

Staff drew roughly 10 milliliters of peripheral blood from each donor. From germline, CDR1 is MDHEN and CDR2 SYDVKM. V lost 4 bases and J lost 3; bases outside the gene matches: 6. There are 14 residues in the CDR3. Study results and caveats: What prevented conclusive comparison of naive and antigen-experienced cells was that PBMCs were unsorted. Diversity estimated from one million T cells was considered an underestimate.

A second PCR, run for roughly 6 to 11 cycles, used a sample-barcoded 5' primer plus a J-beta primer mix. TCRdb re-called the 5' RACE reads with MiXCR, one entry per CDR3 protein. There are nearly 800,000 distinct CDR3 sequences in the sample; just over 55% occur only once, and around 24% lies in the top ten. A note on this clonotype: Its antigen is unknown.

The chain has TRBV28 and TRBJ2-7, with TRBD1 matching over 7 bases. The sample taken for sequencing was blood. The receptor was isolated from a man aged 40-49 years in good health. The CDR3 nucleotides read TGTGCCAGCAGTTCTCGACAGGGCCTCTACGAGCAGTACTTC. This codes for CASSSRQGLYEQYF.